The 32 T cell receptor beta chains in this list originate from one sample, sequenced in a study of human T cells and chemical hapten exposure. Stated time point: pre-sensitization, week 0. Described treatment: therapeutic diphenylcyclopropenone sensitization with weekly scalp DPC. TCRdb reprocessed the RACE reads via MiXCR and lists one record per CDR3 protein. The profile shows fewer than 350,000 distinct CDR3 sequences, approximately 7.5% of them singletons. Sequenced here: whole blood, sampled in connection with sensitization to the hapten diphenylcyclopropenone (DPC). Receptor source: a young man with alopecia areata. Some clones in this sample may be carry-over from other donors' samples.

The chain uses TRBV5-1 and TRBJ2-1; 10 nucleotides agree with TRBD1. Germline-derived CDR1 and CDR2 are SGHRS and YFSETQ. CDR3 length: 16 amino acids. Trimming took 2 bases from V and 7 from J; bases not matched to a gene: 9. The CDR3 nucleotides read TGCGCCAGCAGCTTTTTCCCGGGACAGGGGAGGAATGAGCAGTTCTTC. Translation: CASSFFPGQGRNEQFF. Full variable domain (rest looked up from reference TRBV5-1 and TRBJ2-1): KAGVTQTPRYLIKTRGQQVTLSCSPISGHRSVSWYQQTPGQGLQFLFEYFSETQRNKGNFPGRFSGRQFSNSRSEMNVSTLELGDSALYLCASSFFPGQGRNEQFFGPGTRLTVL.

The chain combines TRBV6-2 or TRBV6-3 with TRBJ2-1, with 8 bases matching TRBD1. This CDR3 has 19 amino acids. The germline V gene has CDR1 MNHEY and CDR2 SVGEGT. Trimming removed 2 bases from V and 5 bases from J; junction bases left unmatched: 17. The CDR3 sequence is CASSYGQGAFASPHNEQFF. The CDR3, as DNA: TGTGCCAGCAGTTACGGCCAGGGGGCGTTTGCGAGCCCCCACAATGAGCAGTTCTTC.

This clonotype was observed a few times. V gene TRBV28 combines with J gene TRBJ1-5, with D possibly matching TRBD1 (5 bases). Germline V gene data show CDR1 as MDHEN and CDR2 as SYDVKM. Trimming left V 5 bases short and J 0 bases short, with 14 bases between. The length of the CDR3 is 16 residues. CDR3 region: CASSPPRGDSNQPQHF. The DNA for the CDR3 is TGTGCCAGCAGTCCCCCAAGAGGGGATAGCAATCAGCCCCAGCATTTT.

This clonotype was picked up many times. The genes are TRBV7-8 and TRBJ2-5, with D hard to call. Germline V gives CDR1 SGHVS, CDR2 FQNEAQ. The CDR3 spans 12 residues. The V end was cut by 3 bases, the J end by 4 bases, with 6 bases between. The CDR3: CASSLDGETQYF. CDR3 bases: TGTGCCAGCAGCTTGGACGGAGAGACCCAGTACTTC.

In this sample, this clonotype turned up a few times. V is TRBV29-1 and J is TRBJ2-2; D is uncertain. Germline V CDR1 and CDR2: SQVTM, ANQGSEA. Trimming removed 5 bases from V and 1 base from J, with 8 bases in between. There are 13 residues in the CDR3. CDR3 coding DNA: TGCAGCGTTAGGGCAGTGAACACCGGGGAGCTGTTTTTT. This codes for CSVRAVNTGELFF.

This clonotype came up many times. CDR3 sequence reads: CASSSPWRDHQPQHF. The CDR3, as DNA: TGTGCCAGCAGCTCGCCATGGCGAGACCATCAGCCCCAGCATTTT. The chain is built from TRBV28 and TRBJ1-5; D is undetermined. V lost 6 bases, J lost 5 bases, and 17 bases lay in between. Germline CDR1 reads MDHEN; CDR2 reads SYDVKM. This CDR3 spans 15 amino acids.

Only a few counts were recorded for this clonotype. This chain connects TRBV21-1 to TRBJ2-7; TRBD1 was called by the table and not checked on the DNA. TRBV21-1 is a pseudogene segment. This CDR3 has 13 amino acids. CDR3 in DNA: TGTGCCAGCAAGGGGGACAGGGCTGGGGAGCAGTACGTC. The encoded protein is CASKGDRAGEQYV.

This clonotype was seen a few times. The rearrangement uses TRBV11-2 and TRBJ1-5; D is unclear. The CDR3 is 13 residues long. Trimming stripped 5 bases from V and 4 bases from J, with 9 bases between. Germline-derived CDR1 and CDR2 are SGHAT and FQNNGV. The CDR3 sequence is CASSPRLNQPQHF. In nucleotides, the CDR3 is TGTGCCAGCAGCCCCAGACTGAATCAGCCCCAGCATTTT.

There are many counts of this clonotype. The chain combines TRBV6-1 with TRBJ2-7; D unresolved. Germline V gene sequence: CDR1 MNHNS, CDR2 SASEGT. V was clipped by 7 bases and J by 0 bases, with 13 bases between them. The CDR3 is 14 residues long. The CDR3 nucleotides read TGTGCCAGCACTTCCAGCCTGAGCTCCTACGAGCAGTACGTC. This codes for CASTSSLSSYEQYV.

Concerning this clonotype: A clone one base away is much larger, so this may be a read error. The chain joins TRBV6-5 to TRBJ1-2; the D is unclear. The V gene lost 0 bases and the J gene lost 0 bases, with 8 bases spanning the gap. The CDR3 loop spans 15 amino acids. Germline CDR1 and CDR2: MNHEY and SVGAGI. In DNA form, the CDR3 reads TGTGCCAGCAGTTACTCGGCAGGCACTAACTATGGCTACACCTTC. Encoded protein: CASSYSAGTNYGYTF.

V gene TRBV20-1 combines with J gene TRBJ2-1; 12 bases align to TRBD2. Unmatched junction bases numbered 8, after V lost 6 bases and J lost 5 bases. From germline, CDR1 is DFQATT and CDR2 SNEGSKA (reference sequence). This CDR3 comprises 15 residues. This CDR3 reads CSADVGLAGNNEQFF. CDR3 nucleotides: TGCAGTGCCGACGTAGGACTAGCGGGGAACAATGAGCAGTTCTTC.

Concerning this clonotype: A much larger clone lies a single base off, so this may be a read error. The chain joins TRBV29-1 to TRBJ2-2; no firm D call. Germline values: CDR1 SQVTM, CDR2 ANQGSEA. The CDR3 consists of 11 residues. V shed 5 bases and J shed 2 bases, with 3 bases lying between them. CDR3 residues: CSVSNTGELFF. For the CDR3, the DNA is TGCAGCGTTTCTAACACCGGGGAGCTGTTTTTT.

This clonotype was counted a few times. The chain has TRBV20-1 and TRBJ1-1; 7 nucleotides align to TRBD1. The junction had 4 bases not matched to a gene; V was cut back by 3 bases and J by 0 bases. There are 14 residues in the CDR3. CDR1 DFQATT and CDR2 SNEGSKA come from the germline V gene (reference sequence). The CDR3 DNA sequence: TGCAGTGCTAGTAAGGGGACAGTGAACACTGAAGCTTTCTTT. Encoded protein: CSASKGTVNTEAFF.

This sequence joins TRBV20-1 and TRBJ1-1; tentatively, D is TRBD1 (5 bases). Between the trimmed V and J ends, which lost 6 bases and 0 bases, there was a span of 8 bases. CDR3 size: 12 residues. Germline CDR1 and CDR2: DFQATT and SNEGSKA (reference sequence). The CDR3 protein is CSAGRVNTEAFF. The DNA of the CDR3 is TGCAGTGCGGGACGGGTGAACACTGAAGCTTTCTTT.

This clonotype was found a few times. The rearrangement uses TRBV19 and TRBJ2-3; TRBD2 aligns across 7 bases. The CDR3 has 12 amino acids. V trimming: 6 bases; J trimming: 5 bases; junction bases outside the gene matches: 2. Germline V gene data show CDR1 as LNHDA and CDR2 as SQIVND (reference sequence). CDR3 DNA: TGTGCCAGTAGCCGCGGGGGAGATACGCAGTATTTT. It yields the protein CASSRGGDTQYF.

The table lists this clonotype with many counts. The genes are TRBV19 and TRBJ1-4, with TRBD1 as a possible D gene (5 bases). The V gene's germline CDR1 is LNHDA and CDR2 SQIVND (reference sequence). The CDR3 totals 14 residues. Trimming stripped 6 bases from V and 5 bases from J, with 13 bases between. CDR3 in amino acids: CASRDTPWNEKLFF. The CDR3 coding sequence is TGTGCCAGTAGGGACACCCCTTGGAATGAAAAACTGTTTTTT.

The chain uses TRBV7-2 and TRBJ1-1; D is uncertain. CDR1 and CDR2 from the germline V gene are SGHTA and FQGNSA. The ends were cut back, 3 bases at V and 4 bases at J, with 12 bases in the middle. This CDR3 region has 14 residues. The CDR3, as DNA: TGTGCCAGCAGCTTCTATCTCACCGGCACTGAAGCTTTCTTT. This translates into CASSFYLTGTEAFF.

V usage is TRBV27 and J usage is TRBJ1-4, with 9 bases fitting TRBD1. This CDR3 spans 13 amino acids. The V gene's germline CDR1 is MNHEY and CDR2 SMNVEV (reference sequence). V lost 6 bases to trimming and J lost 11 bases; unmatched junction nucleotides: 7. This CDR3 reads CASSGTGRWKLFF. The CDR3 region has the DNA TGTGCCAGCAGCGGGACAGGGAGGTGGAAACTGTTTTTT. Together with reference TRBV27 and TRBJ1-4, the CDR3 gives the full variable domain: EAQVTQNPRYLITVTGKKLTVTCSQNMNHEYMSWYRQDPGLGLRQIYYSMNVEVTDKGDVPEGYKVSRKEKRNFPLILESPSPNQTSLYFCASSGTGRWKLFFGSGTQLSVL.

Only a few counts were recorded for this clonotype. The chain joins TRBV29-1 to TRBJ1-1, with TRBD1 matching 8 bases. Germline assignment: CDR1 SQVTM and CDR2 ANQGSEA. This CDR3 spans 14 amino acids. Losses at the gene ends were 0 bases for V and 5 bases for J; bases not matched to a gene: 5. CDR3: CSVEDRTGRTEAFF. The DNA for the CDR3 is TGCAGCGTTGAAGACCGGACAGGGCGAACTGAAGCTTTCTTT.

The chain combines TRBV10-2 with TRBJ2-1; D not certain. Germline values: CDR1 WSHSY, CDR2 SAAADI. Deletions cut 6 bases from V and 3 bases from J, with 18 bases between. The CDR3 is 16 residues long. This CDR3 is CASSQTRRLDYNEQFF. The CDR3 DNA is TGCGCCAGCAGCCAAACCCGCAGGTTAGACTACAATGAGCAGTTCTTC.

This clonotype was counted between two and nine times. DNA of the CDR3: TGTGCCAGCAGCGCTGAGGACATCGTCCTTGCAACTAATGAAAAACTGTTTTTT. The encoded protein is CASSAEDIVLATNEKLFF. V is TRBV9 and J is TRBJ1-4; D possibly corresponds to TRBD1 (5 bases). The CDR3 covers 18 residues. Between the trimmed V and J ends, which lost 3 bases and 0 bases, there was a span of 18 bases. Looked up from germline, CDR1 is SGDLS and CDR2 is YYNGEE.

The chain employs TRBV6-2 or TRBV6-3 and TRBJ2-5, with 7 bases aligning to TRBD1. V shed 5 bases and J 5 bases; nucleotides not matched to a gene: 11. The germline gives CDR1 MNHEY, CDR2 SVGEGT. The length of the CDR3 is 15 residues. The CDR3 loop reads CASSHQTGLFETQYF. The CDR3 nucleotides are TGTGCCAGCAGTCACCAGACAGGGTTGTTTGAGACCCAGTACTTC.

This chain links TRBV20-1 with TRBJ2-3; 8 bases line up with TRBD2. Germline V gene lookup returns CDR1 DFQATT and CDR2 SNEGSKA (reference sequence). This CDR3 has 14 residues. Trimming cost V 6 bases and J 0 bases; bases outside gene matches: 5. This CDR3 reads CSAPGGRSTDTQYF. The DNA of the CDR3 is TGCAGTGCGCCGGGGGGGCGGAGCACAGATACGCAGTATTTT.

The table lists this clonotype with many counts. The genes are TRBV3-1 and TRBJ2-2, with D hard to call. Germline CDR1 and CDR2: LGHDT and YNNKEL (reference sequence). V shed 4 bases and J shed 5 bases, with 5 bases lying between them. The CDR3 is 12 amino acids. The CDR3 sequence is CASSRETGELFF. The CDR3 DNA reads TGTGCCAGCAGCCGTGAGACCGGGGAGCTGTTTTTT.

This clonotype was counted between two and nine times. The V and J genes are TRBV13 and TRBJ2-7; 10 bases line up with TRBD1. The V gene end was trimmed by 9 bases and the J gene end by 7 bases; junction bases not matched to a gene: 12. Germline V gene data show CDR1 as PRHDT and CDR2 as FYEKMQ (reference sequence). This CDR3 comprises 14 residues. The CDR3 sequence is CASRTGTGAVEQYF. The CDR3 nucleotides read TGTGCCAGTCGTACCGGGACAGGGGCTGTTGAGCAGTACTTC. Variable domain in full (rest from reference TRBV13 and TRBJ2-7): AAGVIQSPRHLIKEKRETATLKCYPIPRHDTVYWYQQGPGQDPQFLISFYEKMQSDKGSIPDRFSAQQFSDYHSELNMSSLELGDSALYFCASRTGTGAVEQYFGPGTRLTVT.

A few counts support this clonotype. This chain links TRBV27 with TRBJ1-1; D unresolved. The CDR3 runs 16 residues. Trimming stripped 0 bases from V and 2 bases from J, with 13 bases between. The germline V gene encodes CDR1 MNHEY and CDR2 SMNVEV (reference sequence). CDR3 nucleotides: TGTGCCAGCAGTTTATCCCAGAGACTCAGAAACACTGAAGCTTTCTTT. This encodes CASSLSQRLRNTEAFF.

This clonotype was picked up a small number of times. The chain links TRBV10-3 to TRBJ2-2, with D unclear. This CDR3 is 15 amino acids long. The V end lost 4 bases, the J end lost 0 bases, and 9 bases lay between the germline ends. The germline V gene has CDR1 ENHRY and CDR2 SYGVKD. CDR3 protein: CAISVLGPNTGELFF. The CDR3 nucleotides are TGTGCCATCAGTGTATTAGGACCGAACACCGGGGAGCTGTTTTTT.

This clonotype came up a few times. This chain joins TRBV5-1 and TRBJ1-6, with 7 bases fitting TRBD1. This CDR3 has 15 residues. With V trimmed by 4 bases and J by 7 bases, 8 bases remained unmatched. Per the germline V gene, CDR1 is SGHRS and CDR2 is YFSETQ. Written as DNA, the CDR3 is TGCGCCAGCAGCCCTAGGGACAGTAAAAATTCACCCCTCCACTTT. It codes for CASSPRDSKNSPLHF.

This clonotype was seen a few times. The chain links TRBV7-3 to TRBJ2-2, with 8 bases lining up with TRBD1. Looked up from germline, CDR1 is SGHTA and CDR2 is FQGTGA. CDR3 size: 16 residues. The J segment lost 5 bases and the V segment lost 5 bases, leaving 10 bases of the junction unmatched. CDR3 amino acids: CASSNNGQGKTGELFF. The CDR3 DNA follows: TGTGCCAGCAGCAACAACGGACAGGGAAAAACCGGGGAGCTGTTTTTT.

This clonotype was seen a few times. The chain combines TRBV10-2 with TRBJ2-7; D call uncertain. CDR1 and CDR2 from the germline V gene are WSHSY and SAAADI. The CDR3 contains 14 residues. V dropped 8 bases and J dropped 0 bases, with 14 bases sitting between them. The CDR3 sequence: CASLSPVSSYEQYV. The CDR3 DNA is TGCGCCAGCTTAAGTCCCGTGAGCTCCTACGAGCAGTACGTC.

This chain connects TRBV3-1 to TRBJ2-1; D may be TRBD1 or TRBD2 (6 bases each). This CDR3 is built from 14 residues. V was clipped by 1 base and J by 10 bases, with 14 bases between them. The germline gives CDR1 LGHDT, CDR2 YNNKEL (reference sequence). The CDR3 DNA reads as TGTGCCAGCAGCCAAGCCGGGGGCCGGGGAGAGCAGTTCTTC. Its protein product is CASSQAGGRGEQFF.

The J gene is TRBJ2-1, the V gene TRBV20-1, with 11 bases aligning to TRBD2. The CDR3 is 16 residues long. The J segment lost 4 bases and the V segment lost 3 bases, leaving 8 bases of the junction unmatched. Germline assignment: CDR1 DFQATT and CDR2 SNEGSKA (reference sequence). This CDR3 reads CSARTLAGGPYNEQFF. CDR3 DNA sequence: TGCAGTGCTAGGACCTTAGCGGGGGGGCCGTACAATGAGCAGTTCTTC.